Listed below are T cell receptor beta chains from one sample, sequenced in a study of human T cells and chemical hapten exposure. TCRdb reprocessed the RACE reads via MiXCR and lists one record per CDR3 protein. The table records some 330,000 distinct CDR3 sequences, about 5% of them present only once. The specimen was whole blood, collected in connection with sensitization to the hapten diphenylcyclopropenone (DPC). All receptors derive from a young woman with alopecia areata. Some clones in this sample may be carry-over from other donors' samples. The conserved cysteine and the conserved F or W are not part of the CDR3 here. The order of the fields is clone size, V gene, CDR3 protein. Expanded clones get a size class; other rows say once, few or many, or leave the size out.

clone_size: many; v_call: TRBV20-1; cdr3_aa: SARDLWGTQKNTGELF
clone_size: -; v_call: TRBV5-1; cdr3_aa: ASSDGQGAYGYT
clone_size: many; v_call: TRBV13; cdr3_aa: ASSSQTRGEAF
clone_size: few; v_call: TRBV12-3/TRBV12-4; cdr3_aa: ASTRQGPPLH
clone_size: -; v_call: TRBV5-1; cdr3_aa: ASSSLTRSSDTQY
clone_size: -; v_call: TRBV21-1; cdr3_aa: ASSKGQGEPNSPLH
clone_size: few; v_call: TRBV20-1; cdr3_aa: SATIKQGAGEKLF
clone_size: few; v_call: TRBV12-3/TRBV12-4; cdr3_aa: ASSLRRQGNGGYT
clone_size: many; v_call: TRBV7-7; cdr3_aa: ASSQDGTITDTQY
clone_size: few; v_call: TRBV7-2; cdr3_aa: ASSPGPRRGGELF
clone_size: few; v_call: TRBV15; cdr3_aa: ATSRTGGWKPQH
clone_size: -; v_call: TRBV29-1; cdr3_aa: SVEDTRNYGYT
clone_size: many; v_call: TRBV6-2/TRBV6-3; cdr3_aa: ASSYYRDRGDTQY
clone_size: many; v_call: TRBV10-3; cdr3_aa: AISESVAVRAF
clone_size: many; v_call: TRBV14; cdr3_aa: ASSHDWSDTQY
clone_size: -; v_call: TRBV10-3; cdr3_aa: AISESMGQGSNQPQH
clone_size: -; v_call: TRBV6-5; cdr3_aa: ASSSGTPSSYNEQF
clone_size: few; v_call: TRBV18; cdr3_aa: ASSVGMANEKLF
clone_size: many; v_call: TRBV28; cdr3_aa: ASGERELFTDTQY
clone_size: few; v_call: TRBV18; cdr3_aa: ASSPLWAEGNTEAF
clone_size: -; v_call: TRBV11-1; cdr3_aa: ASSPEAGTSREQY
clone_size: -; v_call: TRBV2; cdr3_aa: ASQPPSGGYNEQF
clone_size: many; v_call: TRBV11-1; cdr3_aa: ASSPAVSSYNEQF
clone_size: -; v_call: TRBV6-2/TRBV6-3; cdr3_aa: ASSSGGAPLKTGELF
clone_size: many; v_call: TRBV5-1; cdr3_aa: ASSTNRGVYEQY
clone_size: -; v_call: TRBV20-1; cdr3_aa: SARVAGGSTDTQY
clone_size: -; v_call: TRBV10-3; cdr3_aa: AVDLQGKRDEQF
clone_size: many; v_call: TRBV7-3; cdr3_aa: ASSLSPRRGSTGELF
clone_size: many; v_call: TRBV4-3; cdr3_aa: ASSQGRVGTVSIQY
clone_size: few; v_call: TRBV29-1; cdr3_aa: SVTYAAEAF
clone_size: few; v_call: TRBV20-1; cdr3_aa: SARGTGGNYGYT
clone_size: -; v_call: TRBV2; cdr3_aa: ASSDQSSGNTIY
clone_size: -; v_call: TRBV7-2; cdr3_aa: ASSFQTENEKLF
clone_size: few; v_call: TRBV21-1; cdr3_aa: ASPRGRREGTEAF
clone_size: many; v_call: TRBV4-1; cdr3_aa: ASSQVSAYTEAF
clone_size: few; v_call: TRBV18; cdr3_aa: ASSLLAGGNTEAF
clone_size: -; v_call: TRBV5-8; cdr3_aa: ASSPLAYEQY
clone_size: -; v_call: TRBV6-2/TRBV6-3; cdr3_aa: ASSYPPRAGLNTEAF
clone_size: many; v_call: TRBV20-1; cdr3_aa: SARDLLGAYYNEQF
clone_size: few; v_call: TRBV29-1; cdr3_aa: SVGRSQETQY
clone_size: many; v_call: TRBV23-1; cdr3_aa: ASSLGQGPYNEQF
clone_size: many; v_call: TRBV20-1; cdr3_aa: SATAVSSYEQY
clone_size: -; v_call: TRBV18; cdr3_aa: ASSPTTVNTEAF
clone_size: many; v_call: TRBV29-1; cdr3_aa: SVGASDTGELF
clone_size: few; v_call: TRBV5-1; cdr3_aa: ASSLVLGLNTEAF
clone_size: few; v_call: TRBV29-1; cdr3_aa: SVIAWAADDNEKLF
clone_size: many; v_call: TRBV14; cdr3_aa: ASSQANPASPLH
clone_size: many; v_call: TRBV29-1; cdr3_aa: SVPRGQGMGEQY
clone_size: few; v_call: TRBV3-1; cdr3_aa: ASSQWVSRETQY
clone_size: few; v_call: TRBV7-8; cdr3_aa: ASSSPRTEEAF
clone_size: -; v_call: TRBV7-9; cdr3_aa: ASSLNKGQARTQAF
clone_size: -; v_call: TRBV6-5; cdr3_aa: ASSYGTTNEKLF
clone_size: many; v_call: TRBV12-3/TRBV12-4; cdr3_aa: ASSLVSGSNQPQH
clone_size: many; v_call: TRBV12-3/TRBV12-4; cdr3_aa: ASSLIPGLPYNEQF
clone_size: -; v_call: TRBV20-1; cdr3_aa: SARGFVSYEQY
clone_size: few; v_call: TRBV9; cdr3_aa: ASSFRGGLNEKLF
clone_size: -; v_call: TRBV12-3/TRBV12-4; cdr3_aa: ASSPTHGLGGYT
clone_size: many; v_call: TRBV28; cdr3_aa: ASSLLGQGASGANVLT
clone_size: many; v_call: TRBV12-3/TRBV12-4; cdr3_aa: ASSTTTSHLYEQY